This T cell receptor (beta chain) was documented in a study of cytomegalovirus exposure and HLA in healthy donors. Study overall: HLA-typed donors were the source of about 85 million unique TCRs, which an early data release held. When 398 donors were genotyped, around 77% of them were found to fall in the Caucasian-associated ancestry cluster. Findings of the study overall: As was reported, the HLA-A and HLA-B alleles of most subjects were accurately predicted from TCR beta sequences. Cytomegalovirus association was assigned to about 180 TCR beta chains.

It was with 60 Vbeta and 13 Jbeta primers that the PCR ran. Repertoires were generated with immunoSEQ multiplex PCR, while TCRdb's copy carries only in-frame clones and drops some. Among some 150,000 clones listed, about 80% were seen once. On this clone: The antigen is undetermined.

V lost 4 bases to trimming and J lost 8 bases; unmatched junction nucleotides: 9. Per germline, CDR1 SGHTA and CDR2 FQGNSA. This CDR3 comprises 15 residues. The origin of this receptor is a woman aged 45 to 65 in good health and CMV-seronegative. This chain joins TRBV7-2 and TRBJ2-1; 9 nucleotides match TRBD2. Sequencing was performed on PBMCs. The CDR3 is CASSSSSSGTHEQFF. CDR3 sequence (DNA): TGTGCCAGCAGCTCCTCGTCTAGCGGGACTCATGAGCAGTTCTTC.